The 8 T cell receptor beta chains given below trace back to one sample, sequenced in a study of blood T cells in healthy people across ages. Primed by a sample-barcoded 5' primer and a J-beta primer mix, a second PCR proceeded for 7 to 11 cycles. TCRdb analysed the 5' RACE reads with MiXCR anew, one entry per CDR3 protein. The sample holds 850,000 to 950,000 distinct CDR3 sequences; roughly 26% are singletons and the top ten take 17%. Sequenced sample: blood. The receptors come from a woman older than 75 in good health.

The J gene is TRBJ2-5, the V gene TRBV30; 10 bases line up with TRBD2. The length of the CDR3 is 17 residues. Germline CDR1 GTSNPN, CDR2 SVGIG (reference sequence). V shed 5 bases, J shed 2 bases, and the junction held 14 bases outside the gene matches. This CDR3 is CAWERGGLRTPQETQYF. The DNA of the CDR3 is TGTGCCTGGGAGCGGGGGGGGTTACGGACCCCTCAAGAGACCCAGTACTTC.

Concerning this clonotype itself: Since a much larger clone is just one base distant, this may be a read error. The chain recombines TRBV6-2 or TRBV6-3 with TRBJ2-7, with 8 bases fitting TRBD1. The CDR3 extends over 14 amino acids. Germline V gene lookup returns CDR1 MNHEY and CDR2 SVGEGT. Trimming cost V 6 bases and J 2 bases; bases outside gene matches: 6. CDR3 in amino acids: CASRRTGNTYEQYF. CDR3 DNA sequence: TGTGCCAGCAGAAGGACAGGGAACACCTACGAGCAGTACTTC.

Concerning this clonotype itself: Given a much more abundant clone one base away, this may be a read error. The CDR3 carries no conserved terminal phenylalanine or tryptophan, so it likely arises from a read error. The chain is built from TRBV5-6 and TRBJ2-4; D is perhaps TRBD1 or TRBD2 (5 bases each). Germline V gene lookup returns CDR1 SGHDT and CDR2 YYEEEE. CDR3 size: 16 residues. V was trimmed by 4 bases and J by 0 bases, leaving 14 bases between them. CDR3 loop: CASSPAVGTAKNIQYV. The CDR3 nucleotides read TGTGCCAGCAGCCCGGCCGTTGGGACAGCCAAAAACATTCAGTACGTC.

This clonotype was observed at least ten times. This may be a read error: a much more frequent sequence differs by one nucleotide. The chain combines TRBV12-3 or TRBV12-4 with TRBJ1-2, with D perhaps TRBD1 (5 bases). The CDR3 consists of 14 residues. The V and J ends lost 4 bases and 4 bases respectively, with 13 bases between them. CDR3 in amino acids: CASSWWQGRYGYTF. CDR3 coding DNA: TGTGCCAGCAGTTGGTGGCAGGGCCGCTATGGCTACACCTTC.

CDR3 DNA sequence: TGTGCCAGCAGCGAGGGACAGGGTTTTTTCTACGAGCAGTACTTC. It codes for CASSEGQGFFYEQYF. The rearrangement uses TRBV9 and TRBJ2-7; 9 bases fit TRBD1. The CDR3 extends over 15 amino acids. The germline V gene has CDR1 SGDLS and CDR2 YYNGEE. V shed 3 bases, J shed 3 bases, and the junction held 7 bases outside the gene matches.

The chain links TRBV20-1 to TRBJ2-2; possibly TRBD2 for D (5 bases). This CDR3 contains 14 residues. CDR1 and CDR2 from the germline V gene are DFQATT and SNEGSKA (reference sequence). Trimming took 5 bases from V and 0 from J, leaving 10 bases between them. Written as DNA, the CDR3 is TGCAGTGCTCGGACTGATACGAACACCGGGGAGCTGTTTTTT. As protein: CSARTDTNTGELFF.

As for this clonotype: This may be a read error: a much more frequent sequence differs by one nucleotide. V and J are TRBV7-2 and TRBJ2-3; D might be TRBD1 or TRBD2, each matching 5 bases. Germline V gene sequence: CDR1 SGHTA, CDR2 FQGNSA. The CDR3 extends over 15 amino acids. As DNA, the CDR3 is TGTGCCAGCAGCTCAGTAGAACCTAGCACAGGTACGCAGTATTTT. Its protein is CASSSVEPSTGTQYF.

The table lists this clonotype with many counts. This chain's CDR3 is CASSGEGDTKNIQYF. CDR3 bases: TGTGCCAGCAGCGGAGAAGGGGATACCAAAAACATTCAGTACTTC. V gene TRBV6-1 combines with J gene TRBJ2-4, with D possibly TRBD1 on 5 matching bases. CDR1 is MNHNS, CDR2 SASEGT, per germline. With 6 bases removed from V and 2 bases from J, the gap between germline ends came to 14 bases. The CDR3 contains 15 residues.